Presented here are 13 T cell receptor beta chains from one specimen sequenced in a study of graft-versus-host responses after intestinal transplantation. TCRdb's table, derived via immunoSEQ multiplex PCR, lists solely in-frame clones and lacks some. This table holds tens of thousands of clones, around 83% found once. This sample comprised PBMCs, obtained about 1,000 days after transplant. These receptors all come from a human patient who received an intestinal transplant, so some T cells may come from the graft donor.

The V and J genes are TRBV10-3 and TRBJ1-3, with a weak D call TRBD1 (6 bases). Germline V gives CDR1 ENHRY, CDR2 SYGVKD. The CDR3 extends over 16 amino acids. Trimming took off 4 bases at V and 3 bases at J, with 16 bases between the two ends. CDR3 sequence reads: CAISVYQGLVGNTIYF. The CDR3 DNA reads TGTGCCATCAGTGTGTATCAGGGGCTGGTTGGAAACACCATATATTTT.

CDR3 sequence reads: CASSQLTGALWANVLTF. The CDR3 DNA sequence: TGTGCCAGCAGCCAACTCACAGGGGCCTTATGGGCCAACGTCCTGACTTTC. The rearrangement uses TRBV4-2 and TRBJ2-6; 7 nucleotides align to TRBD1. Germline V gene lookup returns CDR1 LGHNA and CDR2 YNFKEQ. With 2 bases clipped from V and 5 bases from J, the junction kept 9 bases outside the gene matches. This CDR3 spans 17 amino acids.

The chain employs TRBV6-1 and TRBJ2-7, with 9 bases aligning to TRBD1. The germline V gene encodes CDR1 MNHNS and CDR2 SASEGT. The CDR3 has 15 residues. With 4 bases clipped from V and 1 base from J, the junction kept 5 bases outside the gene matches. CDR3 nucleotide sequence: TGTGCCAGCAGTGTGAGGACAGGGGTTTCCTACGAGCAGTACTTC. Its protein product is CASSVRTGVSYEQYF.

CDR3 sequence (DNA): TGTGCCAGCAGTGAAGCGGAGGGGGGGTATGGCTACACCTTC. Protein: CASSEAEGGYGYTF. V usage is TRBV6-1 and J usage is TRBJ1-2, with D perhaps TRBD1 (6 bases). Germline lookup yields CDR1 MNHNS and CDR2 SASEGT. This CDR3 has 14 residues. V shed 0 bases and J shed 5 bases, with 10 bases lying between them.

The chain has TRBV7-2 and TRBJ2-2; the D gene is possibly TRBD2 (7 bases). V shed 4 bases and J shed 2 bases, with 14 bases lying between them. The length of the CDR3 is 16 residues. Germline CDR1 is SGHTA and CDR2 is FQGNSA. The CDR3, as DNA: TGTGCCAGCAGCTCCCGGGGGGCATTCAACACCGGGGAGCTGTTTTTT. Protein product: CASSSRGAFNTGELFF.

The chain links TRBV7-8 to TRBJ1-6; TRBD1 aligns across 9 bases. Germline V CDR1 and CDR2: SGHVS, FQNEAQ. After removal of 0 bases from V and 1 base from J, the junction contained 7 bases not matched to a gene. There are 19 residues in the CDR3. CDR3 sequence reads: CASSLARDRVSSYNSPLHF. In DNA, the CDR3 is TGTGCCAGCAGCTTAGCGCGGGACAGGGTAAGTTCCTATAATTCACCCCTCCACTTT.

In this sample, this clone turned up once. CDR3 loop: CSARDGYEQYF. The CDR3 DNA reads TGCAGTGCTAGAGACGGCTACGAGCAGTACTTC. The chain is built from TRBV20-1 and TRBJ2-5; D not certain. The assigned J gene may be wrong: the sequence end matches TRBJ2-7 better. CDR1 is DFQATT and CDR2 is SNEGSKA in the germline V gene (reference sequence). This CDR3 has 11 amino acids.

In this sample, this clone turned up once. The chain joins TRBV2 to TRBJ2-7; D may match TRBD1 or TRBD2 (5 bases each). Germline V gives CDR1 SNHLY, CDR2 FYNNEI. Trimming removed 6 bases from V and 2 bases from J, with 5 bases in between. CDR3 length: 11 amino acids. The CDR3 loop reads CASRGAYEQYF. DNA of the CDR3: TGTGCCAGCAGGGGGGCCTACGAGCAGTACTTC.

The chain carries TRBV6-5 and TRBJ2-7; weak D call: TRBD1 (6 bases). The length of the CDR3 is 14 residues. The germline gives CDR1 MNHEY, CDR2 SVGAGI. Trimming removed 0 bases from V and 2 bases from J, with 8 bases in between. DNA of the CDR3: TGTGCCAGCAGTTACTCTGAGGGGGCCTACGAGCAGTACTTC. This translates into CASSYSEGAYEQYF.

This chain links TRBV4-1 with TRBJ2-7, with 11 bases identical to TRBD2. CDR3 length equals 17 residues. Losses at the gene ends were 3 bases for V and 3 bases for J; bases not matched to a gene: 10. Per the germline V gene, CDR1 is MGHRA and CDR2 is YSYEKL. CDR3 sequence: CASSQDTGLADFYEQYF. DNA for the CDR3: TGCGCCAGCAGCCAGGATACGGGACTAGCGGACTTCTACGAGCAGTACTTC.

The chain recombines TRBV9 with TRBJ2-5; the D gene is possibly TRBD1 (6 bases). V dropped 0 bases and J dropped 4 bases, with 10 bases sitting between them. This CDR3 has 14 residues. Germline CDR1 and CDR2: SGDLS and YYNGEE. In nucleotides, the CDR3 is TGTGCCAGCAGCGTAGCGCGACAGGTAGAGACCCAGTACTTC. As protein: CASSVARQVETQYF.

This chain joins TRBV19 and TRBJ1-2; 7 nucleotides align to TRBD1. The germline V gene encodes CDR1 LNHDA and CDR2 SQIVND (reference sequence). The CDR3 is made up of 16 amino acids. J was trimmed by 4 bases and V by 6 bases; bases with no gene match: 14. The CDR3 spells CASRITGQQPSYGYTF. DNA for the CDR3: TGTGCCAGTAGGATTACGGGACAGCAACCCTCCTATGGCTACACCTTC.

The table lists this clone with a count of one. J is TRBJ2-7 and V is TRBV10-3; no clear D gene. The CDR3 contains 11 residues. Trimming removed 4 bases at V and 3 bases at J, with 4 bases between. Per germline, CDR1 ENHRY and CDR2 SYGVKD. For the CDR3, the DNA is TGTGCCATCAGTGGGGGCTACGAGCAGTACTTC. This gives the protein CAISGGYEQYF.